This TCR beta chain derives from a study of blood T cell repertoires in COVID-19. About the study: Samples taken during acute and convalescent COVID-19 were collected in the United States, Italy and Spain.

CDR1 is SEHNR and CDR2 is FQNEAQ in the germline V gene (reference sequence). The CDR3 extends over 14 amino acids. The V gene lost 2 bases and the J gene lost 8 bases, with 15 bases spanning the gap. This clone came up a few times. In the authors' methods: Researchers report that nucleated cell counts were estimated from reference gene primer amplification. The protocol was immunoSEQ multiplex PCR, while the TCRdb copy is restricted to in-frame clones and leaves out a portion. D and trimming were read from the DNA, whereas the V and J calls and clone size are those reported in that table. The table lists about 150,000 clones, around 86% of them singletons, with roughly 2.5% in the top ten.

V is TRBV7-9 and J is TRBJ1-1, with D possibly TRBD1 on 5 matching bases. Sample: peripheral blood. The clonotype comes from a woman aged 80 or over with COVID-19, enrolled during active disease. In DNA form, the CDR3 reads TGTGCCAGCAGCTTATCTATACCGGCAGGGGAAGCTTTCTTT. Protein sequence: CASSLSIPAGEAFF.